The rows below give T cell receptor beta chains drawn from one sample of a study of blood T cell repertoires in COVID-19. TCRdb's copy holds only in-frame clones and misses some; the assay was immunoSEQ multiplex PCR. The sample lists about 240,000 clones; about 85% were seen once. The sequenced sample consisted of peripheral blood. The source is a man in his 60s who had recovered from COVID-19. Each CDR3 is given with its conserved first and last residue. A D gene is named only where the DNA matches it firmly. Size tells how often a clone was seen (once, few, many) or the class of an expanded clone, and some rows leave it out.

V gene,J gene,D gene,clone size,CDR3 protein,CDR3 DNA
TRBV24-1,TRBJ2-2,TRBD2,-,CATRGTRGTGELFF,TGTGCCACCAGGGGGACTAGAGGGACCGGGGAGCTGTTTTTT
TRBV4-1,TRBJ2-5,TRBD2,-,CASRDERGGETQYF,TGCGCCAGCAGAGACGAGCGGGGTGGCGAGACCCAGTACTTC
TRBV12-3/TRBV12-4,TRBJ1-4,-,few,CASSPTSNEKLFF,TGTGCCAGCAGTCCTACCTCGAATGAAAAACTGTTTTTT
TRBV18,TRBJ1-1,TRBD1,few,CASSQRTGLDYSEAFF,TGTGCCAGCTCACAAAGGACAGGGCTGGATTATTCTGAAGCTTTCTTT
TRBV4-1,TRBJ2-1,TRBD2,-,CASSQEERGNEQFF,TGCGCCAGCAGCCAAGAGGAGCGGGGGAATGAGCAGTTCTTC
TRBV9,TRBJ2-3,TRBD1,-,CASSGSGGWTDTQYF,TGTGCCAGCAGCGGGTCAGGGGGCTGGACAGATACGCAGTATTTT
TRBV9,TRBJ1-2,TRBD1,-,CASTLQDRPIPYYGYTF,TGTGCCAGCACTTTACAGGACAGGCCAATCCCCTACTATGGCTACACCTTC
TRBV5-1,TRBJ1-1,-,-,CASSSATGLAGEAFF,TGCGCCAGCAGCTCCGCGACAGGCCTAGCAGGTGAAGCTTTCTTT
TRBV7-9,TRBJ2-1,TRBD1,-,CASSFTSRTGQTGQFF,TGTGCCAGCAGCTTCACTTCTCGGACAGGGCAAACCGGGCAGTTCTTC
TRBV5-4,TRBJ1-3,-,-,CASSVDFQPGNTIYF,TGTGCCAGCAGCGTGGACTTTCAACCTGGAAACACCATATATTTT